The rows below give T cell receptor beta chains drawn from one sample of a study of immune heterogeneity within non-small cell lung tumors. TCRdb processed the multiplex PCR reads anew with MiXCR; each CDR3 protein has one entry. Among 22,000 or so distinct CDR3 sequences listed, 27% were seen once. Sequencing input: lung tumor tissue. The receptors come from a middle-aged man with non-small cell lung cancer. Each CDR3 is given with its conserved first and last residue. A D gene is named only where the DNA matches it firmly. For some rows the clone size is stated as once, few or many, or as a class when expanded; others skip it.

j_call,v_call,d_call,clone_size,cdr3_aa,cdr3_nt
TRBJ1-2,TRBV7-2,TRBD1,many,CASSLNRGNYGYTF,TGTGCCAGCAGCTTAAACAGGGGAAACTATGGCTACACCTTC
TRBJ1-5,TRBV6-1,-,many,CASSPSASNQPQHF,TGTGCCAGCAGTCCGTCGGCTAGCAATCAGCCCCAGCATTTT
TRBJ2-6,TRBV6-6,TRBD1,few,CASSYRGTASGANVLTF,TGTGCCAGCAGTTACCGAGGGACAGCCTCTGGGGCCAACGTCCTGACTTTC
TRBJ1-6,TRBV6-1,-,medium-sized,CASRQGMGSPLHF,TGTGCCAGCAGACAGGGAATGGGTTCACCCCTCCACTTT
TRBJ2-1,TRBV13,-,-,CASSQGRGTSINEQFF,TGTGCCAGCAGCCAGGGGCGGGGGACTTCCATCAATGAGCAGTTCTTC
TRBJ2-7,TRBV20-1,-,once,CSVGGLSGGEQYF,TGCAGTGTCGGGGGCCTATCGGGCGGTGAGCAGTACTTC
TRBJ1-1,TRBV19,-,many,CASIRGQWTEAFF,TGTGCCAGTATCCGTGGACAATGGACTGAAGCTTTCTTT
TRBJ2-2,TRBV6-5,TRBD2,-,CASSYDPSRSGRGCTGDLFF,TGTGCCAGCAGTTACGATCCGTCTCGAAGCGGGAGAGGCTGCACCGGGGATCTGTTTTTT
TRBJ1-2,TRBV15,-,many,CATSRDMGLGFHF,TGTGCCACCAGCAGAGATATGGGATTGGGTTTCCATTTC
TRBJ1-1,TRBV5-1,-,-,CANRPTELNTEAFF,TGCGCCAACAGACCAACAGAGCTGAACACTGAAGCTTTCTTT
TRBJ2-5,TRBV20-1,-,-,CSACHGGVGQETQYF,TGCAGTGCCTGTCATGGGGGAGTGGGACAAGAGACCCAGTACTTC
TRBJ1-2,TRBV28,-,medium-sized,CASGRSGGYTF,TGTGCCAGCGGAAGATCAGGGGGCTACACCTTC
TRBJ2-7,TRBV7-2,-,medium-sized,CASSPSPSTYEQYF,TGTGCCAGCAGCCCCAGTCCATCGACCTACGAGCAGTACTTC